This T cell receptor (beta chain) was sequenced in a study of cytomegalovirus exposure and HLA in healthy donors. Regarding the study as a whole: Available immune exposure information covered CMV serostatus only. A further, later analysis showed that HLA-associated TCR beta chains (compared with equally common others) were more clonally expanded. Several of the most significant clusters appeared linked to common viral pathogens, based on a later analysis. Indistinguishability led to the exclusion of some V segments, TRBV6-2 and TRBV6-3 included.

A note on this clone: The antigen is undetermined.

The PCR ran on 60 Vbeta and 13 Jbeta primers. Assay used: immunoSEQ multiplex PCR; TCRdb lists only in-frame clones, some missing. This sample contains almost 45,000 clones. This CDR3 region has 13 residues. From germline, CDR1 is ENHRY and CDR2 SYGVKD. V gave up 10 bases and J gave up 6 bases; unmatched junction bases: 11. Sequenced: PBMCs. The V call is TRBV10-3, the J call TRBJ2-7; 8 bases fit TRBD1. The clonotype was recovered from a male donor in good health and CMV-seronegative. The CDR3 DNA follows: TGTGCCACCTCGACGACAGGGGTGAGCGAGCAGTACTTC. Translating it yields CATSTTGVSEQYF.